The present TCR beta chain was sequenced within a study of blood T cell repertoires in COVID-19. On the study more broadly: Samples of COVID-19 (acute and convalescent) were obtained from the United States, Italy and Spain. In each case, the material was cDNA or gDNA derived from T cells, B-cell-depleted T cells, or PBMCs.

Libraries were prepared by immunoSEQ multiplex PCR; TCRdb keeps only in-frame clonotypes and omits some of them. The table includes 300,000 to 400,000 clones, 90% detected once. Germline values: CDR1 SGDLS, CDR2 YYNGEE. The V gene lost 4 bases and the J gene lost 1 base, with 14 bases spanning the gap. This CDR3 is 15 amino acids long. This TCR was sampled from a man aged 55-75 years who had recovered from COVID-19. The chain is built from TRBV9 and TRBJ2-5; D is uncertain. The sample comprised PBMCs or T cells enriched from blood (not recorded which). The DNA of the CDR3 is TGTGCCAGCAGCTTGTCGCTTCACTTCCAAGAGACCCAGTACTTC. Translation gives CASSLSLHFQETQYF.